Shown below are 30 T cell receptor beta chains from a single sample sequenced in a study of technical replicates of blood from several donors. This table comes from immunoSEQ multiplex PCR, and its TCRdb copy is limited to in-frame clones, with some not included. Found here are tens of thousands of clones, around 94% of them singletons; the top ten hold over 0.2%. The source material was T cells isolated from PBMCs. All receptors derive from a human donor in good health.

The V and J genes are TRBV6-5 and TRBJ1-4, with D perhaps TRBD1 (5 bases). This CDR3 has 13 residues. Germline CDR1 MNHEY, CDR2 SVGAGI. Trimming pared 2 bases from V and 5 bases from J, leaving 6 bases between. CDR3 protein: CASSYGGNEKLFF. The CDR3 DNA is TGTGCCAGCAGTTACGGGGGGAATGAAAAACTGTTTTTT.

The gene calls are TRBV28 and TRBJ1-5; TRBD1 is a possible D gene (6 bases). This CDR3 is 13 amino acids long. Trimming removed 5 bases at V and 6 bases at J, with 11 bases between. Germline CDR1 MDHEN, CDR2 SYDVKM. The DNA for the CDR3 is TGTGCCAGCAGTCCAGGGGATGGTCAGCCCCAGCATTTT. This sequence encodes CASSPGDGQPQHF.

The chain combines TRBV5-6 with TRBJ1-3, with 8 nucleotides matching TRBD1. Germline values: CDR1 SGHDT, CDR2 YYEEEE. Trimming took 0 bases from V and 1 from J; bases not matched to a gene: 6. CDR3 size: 17 residues. For the CDR3, the DNA is TGTGCCAGCAGCTTGGCGACAGGGGCGTATTCTGGAAACACCATATATTTT. The encoded protein is CASSLATGAYSGNTIYF.

This CDR3 is CASRSPRLAGPKETQYF. DNA for the CDR3: TGTGCAAGTCGCTCCCCCCGACTAGCGGGGCCCAAAGAGACCCAGTACTTC. The V call is TRBV12-2, the J call TRBJ2-5; the listed D gene, TRBD2, was not tested against the DNA. TRBV12-2 is annotated as a pseudogene. The CDR3 extends over 17 amino acids.

The chain is built from TRBV7-2 and TRBJ1-1; D gene ambiguous. The CDR3 has 15 residues. V lost 5 bases and J lost 2, with 15 bases in between. The germline gives CDR1 SGHTA, CDR2 FQGNSA. CDR3 DNA sequence: TGTGCCAGCAGCACCCCAGATCGGGTTAACACTGAAGCTTTCTTT. This translates into CASSTPDRVNTEAFF. The complete variable domain, with remaining parts taken from reference TRBV7-2 and TRBJ1-1, reads GAGVSQSPSNKVTEKGKDVELRCDPISGHTALYWYRQSLGQGLEFLIYFQGNSAPDKSGLPSDRFSAERTGGSVSTLTIQRTQQEDSAVYLCASSTPDRVNTEAFFGQGTRLTVV.

This clone was counted once. The chain has TRBV19 and TRBJ2-7, with D maybe TRBD1 (6 bases). The CDR3 is made up of 14 amino acids. V lost 5 bases and J lost 2, with 13 bases in between. Germline V CDR1 and CDR2: LNHDA, SQIVND (reference sequence). CDR3 DNA sequence: TGTGCCAGTAGTCAGGCAGGGGAAACCTACGAGCAGTACTTC. This sequence encodes CASSQAGETYEQYF.

The chain is built from TRBV10-2 and TRBJ1-5; D ambiguous. Per the germline V gene, CDR1 is WSHSY and CDR2 is SAAADI. Trimming took off 5 bases at V and 6 bases at J, with 11 bases between the two ends. The CDR3 loop spans 13 amino acids. CDR3 region: CASSTGVGQPQHF. The CDR3 bases are TGCGCCAGCAGTACGGGTGTCGGTCAGCCCCAGCATTTT.

This clone was found once. The V gene is TRBV6-1, the J gene TRBJ1-5, with D possibly TRBD1 on 6 matching bases. The length of the CDR3 is 14 residues. The germline gives CDR1 MNHNS, CDR2 SASEGT. V was trimmed by 8 bases and J by 6 bases, leaving 17 bases between them. The CDR3 protein is CASYNRVLGQPQHF. CDR3 coding DNA: TGTGCCAGCTACAACAGGGTTTTAGGTCAGCCCCAGCATTTT.

This clone was seen once. The chain combines TRBV11-3 with TRBJ2-7; D remains unclear. The CDR3 runs to 14 residues. Germline CDR1 SGHNT, CDR2 YENEEA. Trimming took 2 bases from V and 1 from J, leaving 9 bases between them. The CDR3 loop is CASSLSFSSYEQYF. For the CDR3, the DNA is TGTGCCAGCAGCTTATCCTTCAGTTCCTACGAGCAGTACTTC. Full variable domain (remainder filled in from reference TRBV11-3 and TRBJ2-7): EAGVVQSPRYKIIEKKQPVAFWCNPISGHNTLYWYLQNLGQGPELLIRYENEEAVDDSQLPKDRFSAERLKGVDSTLKIQPAELGDSAVYLCASSLSFSSYEQYFGPGTRLTVT.

This clone was picked up one time. This chain uses TRBV4-1 with TRBJ1-1, with TRBD1 matching 7 bases. Per germline, CDR1 MGHRA and CDR2 YSYEKL. J lost 1 base, V lost 4 bases, and 9 bases had no gene match. The CDR3 is 16 residues long. The CDR3, as DNA: TGCGCCAGCAGCCCTACGAGGGGGCGCGAGAACACTGAAGCTTTCTTT. Translated, it gives CASSPTRGRENTEAFF.

The V gene is TRBV7-9, the J gene TRBJ2-1; possible D gene TRBD1, 5 bases. Germline loops: CDR1 SEHNR, CDR2 FQNEAQ (reference sequence). The CDR3 has 12 residues. V shed 3 bases and J shed 11 bases, with 11 bases lying between them. The CDR3 protein is CASSFSAGQQFF. CDR3 bases: TGTGCCAGCAGCTTTTCGGCAGGGCAGCAGTTCTTC.

The chain is built from TRBV5-1 and TRBJ2-3, with D perhaps TRBD2 (6 bases). The CDR3 sequence is 15 residues long. CDR1 and CDR2 from the germline V gene are SGHRS and YFSETQ. The V end lost 0 bases, the J end lost 5 bases, and 13 bases lay between the germline ends. The CDR3 spells CASSLEFAGIDTQYF. The CDR3 DNA reads TGCGCCAGCAGCTTGGAGTTTGCGGGAATAGATACGCAGTATTTT.

The genes are TRBV14 and TRBJ2-5; weak D call: TRBD1 (5 bases). The germline CDR1 and CDR2 sequences are SGHDN and FVKESK. Trimming removed 0 bases at V and 7 bases at J, with 12 bases between. The CDR3 is 14 amino acids. This CDR3 is CASSQEVRALTQYF. For the CDR3, the DNA is TGTGCCAGCAGCCAAGAAGTCAGGGCGTTGACCCAGTACTTC. The full variable domain, with the rest looked up from reference TRBV14 and TRBJ2-5, is EAGVTQFPSHSVIEKGQTVTLRCDPISGHDNLYWYRRVMGKEIKFLLHFVKESKQDESGMPNNRFLAERTGGTYSTLKVQPAELEDSGVYFCASSQEVRALTQYFGPGTRLLVL.

The chain links TRBV10-3 to TRBJ2-3; possibly TRBD1 for D (6 bases). This CDR3 has 15 residues. The V gene lost 2 bases and the J gene lost 2 bases, with 11 bases spanning the gap. The germline gives CDR1 ENHRY, CDR2 SYGVKD. DNA of the CDR3: TGTGCCATCAGTGAGGGACAGACCTCCACAGATACGCAGTATTTT. This codes for CAISEGQTSTDTQYF.

The chain has TRBV7-3 and TRBJ2-6; D is possibly TRBD2 (6 bases). Trimming cost V 0 bases and J 0 bases, with 6 bases left between them. Germline V lookup: CDR1 SGHTA, CDR2 FQGTGA. The CDR3 spans 16 residues. The CDR3 nucleotides are TGTGCCAGCAGCTTAACCGGGGGCTCTGGGGCCAACGTCCTGACTTTC. It translates to CASSLTGGSGANVLTF.

V usage is TRBV7-9 and J usage is TRBJ1-1, with a weak D call TRBD1 (5 bases). Trimming shortened V by 2 bases and J by 1 base, and 17 bases separated the two germline ends. The germline V gene has CDR1 SEHNR and CDR2 FQNEAQ (reference sequence). The CDR3 has 17 amino acids. The CDR3 coding sequence is TGTGCCAGCAGCTTATCCGCCAGGGATGGAACGAACACTGAAGCTTTCTTT. Translated: CASSLSARDGTNTEAFF. The full variable domain, completed using reference TRBV7-9 and TRBJ1-1, is DTGVSQNPRHKITKRGQNVTFRCDPISEHNRLYWYRQTLGQGPEFLTYFQNEAQLEKSRLLSDRFSAERPKGSFSTLEIQRTEQGDSAMYLCASSLSARDGTNTEAFFGQGTRLTVV.

This clone was seen a single time. The rearrangement joins TRBV18 to TRBJ2-3, with 10 bases fitting TRBD2. Germline lookup yields CDR1 KGHSH and CDR2 LQKENI. J was trimmed by 6 bases and V by 2 bases; bases with no gene match: 5. The CDR3 is made up of 15 amino acids. The CDR3 is CASSPRLAGMDTQYF. The DNA of the CDR3 is TGTGCCAGCTCACCAAGACTAGCGGGTATGGATACGCAGTATTTT.

This chain connects TRBV27 to TRBJ2-1; D gene ambiguous. Trimming took 0 bases from V and 10 from J, leaving 7 bases between them. The CDR3 is 12 amino acids. The V gene's germline CDR1 is MNHEY and CDR2 SMNVEV (reference sequence). The CDR3 sequence is CASSLSMREQFF. In DNA, the CDR3 is TGTGCCAGCAGTTTATCGATGAGGGAGCAGTTCTTC.

The chain joins TRBV9 to TRBJ1-4; 10 positions agree with TRBD1. The CDR3 is 14 residues long. Looked up from germline, CDR1 is SGDLS and CDR2 is YYNGEE. The V and J ends lost 3 bases and 8 bases, in that order; junction bases with no gene match: 4. CDR3 sequence: CASSEDRGGEKLFF. For the CDR3, the DNA is TGTGCCAGCAGCGAGGACAGGGGGGGGGAAAAACTGTTTTTT.

This clone has just one count. This chain uses TRBV2 with TRBJ2-3, with D perhaps matching TRBD1 (7 bases). The ends were cut back, 3 bases at V and 4 bases at J, with 14 bases in the middle. The CDR3 loop spans 15 amino acids. Germline lookup yields CDR1 SNHLY and CDR2 FYNNEI. The CDR3 reads CASSEEGAGADTQYF. CDR3 coding DNA: TGTGCCAGCAGTGAGGAGGGGGCGGGCGCAGATACGCAGTATTTT.

The chain is built from TRBV5-1 and TRBJ2-2; TRBD1 matches 8 bases. With V trimmed by 0 bases and J by 13 bases, 20 bases remained unmatched. This CDR3 spans 18 amino acids. The germline V gene has CDR1 SGHRS and CDR2 YFSETQ. CDR3: CASSLAGGTGPTPLVLFF. Written as DNA, the CDR3 is TGCGCCAGCAGCTTGGCCGGTGGGACAGGACCGACACCGCTGGTGCTGTTTTTT. The whole variable domain, remainder taken from reference TRBV5-1 and TRBJ2-2, is KAGVTQTPRYLIKTRGQQVTLSCSPISGHRSVSWYQQTPGQGLQFLFEYFSETQRNKGNFPGRFSGRQFSNSRSEMNVSTLELGDSALYLCASSLAGGTGPTPLVLFFGEGSRLTVL.

The chain employs TRBV27 and TRBJ2-5, with 12 bases identical to TRBD2. This CDR3 comprises 13 residues. V shed 10 bases, J shed 5 bases, and the junction held 5 bases outside the gene matches. From germline, CDR1 is MNHEY and CDR2 SMNVEV (reference sequence). The CDR3 here is CAIRLAGAETQYF. The DNA for the CDR3 is TGTGCCATAAGACTAGCGGGAGCGGAGACCCAGTACTTC.

The CDR3 DNA is TGCGCCAGCAGCCGCCCGGGCGAGCAGTACTTC. It specifies CASSRPGEQYF. This chain connects TRBV4-1 to TRBJ2-7, with D unclear. V was cut by 4 bases and J by 6 bases, with 7 bases left in between. This CDR3 has 11 amino acids. The V gene's germline CDR1 is MGHRA and CDR2 YSYEKL.

The sample holds one count of this clone. As DNA, the CDR3 is TGTGCCAGCAGTGCGGGGACTTTCGGAGACGAGCAGTACTTC. Protein product: CASSAGTFGDEQYF. The chain uses TRBV6-5 and TRBJ2-7, with a possible D match to TRBD2 (6 bases). V lost 5 bases and J 5 bases, leaving 16 bases between the germline ends. Looked up from germline, CDR1 is MNHEY and CDR2 is SVGAGI. This CDR3 has 14 residues.

The CDR3 loop is CASSESGRAYNEQFF. In DNA, the CDR3 is TGCGCCAGCAGTGAAAGCGGGAGGGCGTACAATGAGCAGTTCTTC. V gene TRBV10-1 combines with J gene TRBJ2-1, with 10 bases lining up with TRBD2. V lost 3 bases, J lost 4 bases, and 3 bases stayed unmatched. The length of the CDR3 is 15 residues. Germline V lookup: CDR1 WNHNN, CDR2 SYGVQD (reference sequence).

A single count supports this clone. The rearrangement uses TRBV7-9 and TRBJ1-5; a possible D gene is TRBD1 (5 bases). Deletions cut 6 bases from V and 1 base from J, with 16 bases between. This CDR3 contains 16 residues. The germline CDR1 and CDR2 sequences are SEHNR and FQNEAQ (reference sequence). The CDR3 here is CASSSGPGGSNQPQHF. The CDR3 nucleotides are TGTGCCAGCAGTTCAGGGCCAGGTGGCAGCAATCAGCCCCAGCATTTT. The complete variable domain, with remaining parts taken from reference TRBV7-9 and TRBJ1-5, reads DTGVSQNPRHKITKRGQNVTFRCDPISEHNRLYWYRQTLGQGPEFLTYFQNEAQLEKSRLLSDRFSAERPKGSFSTLEIQRTEQGDSAMYLCASSSGPGGSNQPQHFGDGTRLSIL.

This sequence joins TRBV6-1 and TRBJ2-1; TRBD1 agrees at 9 bases. CDR3 length equals 15 residues. V dropped 0 bases and J dropped 7; count of bases not matched to a gene: 4. Germline loops: CDR1 MNHNS, CDR2 SASEGT. CDR3 amino acids: CASSEAGTGSNEQFF. CDR3 bases: TGTGCCAGCAGTGAAGCTGGGACAGGGTCGAATGAGCAGTTCTTC.

This sequence joins TRBV6-1 and TRBJ2-2; D gene unclear. CDR3 length: 13 amino acids. Between the trimmed V and J ends, which lost 4 bases and 3 bases, there was a span of 6 bases. The germline V gene has CDR1 MNHNS and CDR2 SASEGT. The CDR3 loop reads CASSVAHTGELFF. The DNA of the CDR3 is TGTGCCAGCAGTGTGGCACACACCGGGGAGCTGTTTTTT.

J is TRBJ2-7 and V is TRBV5-4, with 7 bases that match TRBD2. After removal of 0 bases from V and 3 bases from J, the junction contained 15 bases not matched to a gene. The CDR3 spans 18 residues. Germline V gene lookup returns CDR1 SGHNT and CDR2 YYREEE (reference sequence). The CDR3 region has the DNA TGTGCCAGCAGCTTGGGATCCCCCCTAGCGGTTATTAGCTACGAGCAGTACTTC. This translates into CASSLGSPLAVISYEQYF.

The chain has TRBV29-1 and TRBJ2-1; D gene uncertain. This CDR3 has 12 amino acids. V lost 1 base to trimming and J lost 8 bases, with 9 bases between them. Germline-derived CDR1 and CDR2 are SQVTM and ANQGSEA. CDR3 sequence reads: CSVEVTSDEQFF. Written as DNA, the CDR3 is TGCAGCGTTGAAGTGACCAGCGATGAGCAGTTCTTC.